The 29 T cell receptor beta chains below were found in one sample sequenced in a study of T cell responses to AZD1222 COVID-19 vaccine. Generated by immunoSEQ multiplex PCR, the TCRdb table keeps only in-frame clones and is missing some. Of 150,000 or so clones detected, more than 75% appear once; the ten largest clones hold approximately 20%. The source was peripheral blood, collected on day 0 of AZD1222 vaccination. These receptors were obtained from an adult in good health.

Only a few counts were recorded for this clone. This sequence joins TRBV6-2 or TRBV6-3 and TRBJ1-5, with unresolved D. The CDR3 spans 12 residues. Trimming left V 5 bases short and J 4 bases short, with 6 bases between. The germline V gene has CDR1 MNHEY and CDR2 SVGEGT. CDR3 nucleotide sequence: TGTGCCAGCAGTCCCCGAAATCAGCCCCAGCATTTT. Its translation is CASSPRNQPQHF.

The gene calls are TRBV7-8 and TRBJ2-1; 7 bases agree with TRBD1. J gave up 5 bases and V 2 bases, and 6 bases lay outside the gene matches. The germline V gene encodes CDR1 SGHVS and CDR2 FQNEAQ. The length of the CDR3 is 15 residues. Here the CDR3 reads CASSLFTGQDNEQFF. The DNA of the CDR3 is TGTGCCAGCAGCTTATTTACAGGACAGGACAATGAGCAGTTCTTC.

The chain couples TRBV6-1 to TRBJ1-2; D gene uncertain. The CDR3 has 13 amino acids. V lost 2 bases to trimming and J lost 8 bases, with 12 bases between them. The germline CDR1 and CDR2 sequences are MNHNS and SASEGT. The CDR3 loop is CASSETDLVGYTF. The CDR3 DNA follows: TGTGCCAGCAGTGAAACGGACCTTGTAGGCTACACCTTC.

This clone was detected only once. The rearrangement uses TRBV6-5 and TRBJ1-1; D is uncertain. This CDR3 contains 15 residues. Germline V gene lookup returns CDR1 MNHEY and CDR2 SVGAGI. V was trimmed by 6 bases and J by 1 base, leaving 15 bases between them. CDR3 residues: CASSSNTPGNTEAFF. The CDR3 DNA reads TGTGCCAGCAGCAGCAACACACCAGGGAACACTGAAGCTTTCTTT.

The genes are TRBV19 and TRBJ1-5, with TRBD1 matching 9 bases. The CDR3 covers 16 residues. J lost 6 bases, V lost 2 bases, and 8 bases had no gene match. CDR1 is LNHDA and CDR2 is SQIVND in the germline V gene (reference sequence). The CDR3: CASSIKGTGSGQPQHF. In DNA form, the CDR3 reads TGTGCCAGTAGTATAAAGGGGACAGGGTCCGGTCAGCCCCAGCATTTT.

Here the CDR3 reads CASSSGLANEQFF. CDR3 nucleotide sequence: TGTGCCAGCAGCTCTGGACTAGCCAATGAGCAGTTCTTC. The chain couples TRBV7-3 to TRBJ2-1, with 8 positions matching TRBD2. The V gene's germline CDR1 is SGHTA and CDR2 FQGTGA. The CDR3 has 13 residues. V gave up 4 bases and J gave up 6 bases; unmatched junction bases: 2.

The chain recombines TRBV30 with TRBJ1-6; the match to TRBD1 covers 11 bases. Germline assignment: CDR1 GTSNPN and CDR2 SVGIG (reference sequence). CDR3 length: 14 residues. The ends lost 3 bases at V and 10 bases at J; junction bases unmatched: 5. Here the CDR3 DNA reads TGTGCCTGGAGCCGGGACAGGGGGTTATCACCCCTCCACTTT. Its translation is CAWSRDRGLSPLHF.

The V and J genes are TRBV19 and TRBJ2-2; 10 bases align to TRBD2. Germline loops: CDR1 LNHDA, CDR2 SQIVND (reference sequence). This CDR3 has 15 amino acids. V was clipped by 4 bases and J by 5 bases; unmatched bases: 4. This chain's CDR3 is CASSKRGGLTGELFF. The CDR3 nucleotides read TGTGCCAGTAGTAAGCGGGGGGGCCTTACCGGGGAGCTGTTTTTT.

The chain couples TRBV24-1 to TRBJ2-5; 9 bases fit TRBD1. The germline gives CDR1 KGHDR, CDR2 SFDVKD. The CDR3 length is 12 residues. The V segment lost 9 bases and the J segment 2 bases; nucleotides outside the gene matches: 0. Here the CDR3 DNA reads TGTGCCACCGGGACAGGGCAAGAGACCCAGTACTTC. Residues: CATGTGQETQYF.

V and J are TRBV9 and TRBJ2-1; no definite D call. This CDR3 spans 16 amino acids. Germline CDR1 is SGDLS and CDR2 is YYNGEE. Trimming cost V 1 base and J 2 bases, with 13 bases left between them. The CDR3 sequence: CASSVLTIPPYNEQFF. In nucleotides, the CDR3 is TGTGCCAGCAGCGTATTGACGATCCCCCCCTACAATGAGCAGTTCTTC.

J is TRBJ2-1 and V is TRBV5-1, with D possibly matching TRBD2 (6 bases). The CDR3 sequence is 14 residues long. V was pared by 5 bases and J by 0 bases, with 9 bases between. Germline V lookup: CDR1 SGHRS, CDR2 YFSETQ. CDR3 nucleotides: TGCGCCAGCAGGGGACTTCCCTCCTACAATGAGCAGTTCTTC. Translated: CASRGLPSYNEQFF.

The genes are TRBV18 and TRBJ2-5; no clear D gene. The ends were cut back, 8 bases at V and 3 bases at J, with 10 bases in the middle. The CDR3 is 12 amino acids. Germline lookup yields CDR1 KGHSH and CDR2 LQKENI. This CDR3 is CASAAGEETQYF. CDR3 coding DNA: TGTGCCAGCGCGGCTGGTGAAGAGACCCAGTACTTC.

Only one count was recorded for this clone. Distinct nucleotide sequences in the sample also encode this CDR3. The gene calls are TRBV12-3 or TRBV12-4 and TRBJ1-5; D is undetermined. V lost 1 base and J lost 7, with 2 bases in between. This CDR3 is 11 amino acids long. CDR3 loop: CASSLGQPQHF. DNA of the CDR3: TGTGCCAGCAGTTTAGGGCAGCCCCAGCATTTT.

This sequence joins TRBV5-1 and TRBJ2-1; 10 positions agree with TRBD2. Germline trimming cut 4 bases from V and 3 bases from J; bases unmatched to any gene: 4. The germline gives CDR1 SGHRS, CDR2 YFSETQ. The CDR3 length is 15 residues. CDR3 nucleotide sequence: TGCGCCAGCAGCGTGACTAGCGGGCACTACAATGAGCAGTTCTTC. The encoded protein is CASSVTSGHYNEQFF.

The sample holds one count of this clone. The chain combines TRBV7-9 with TRBJ2-5; tentatively, D is TRBD2 (6 bases). The ends were cut back, 1 base at V and 9 bases at J, with 21 bases in the middle. The germline V gene has CDR1 SEHNR and CDR2 FQNEAQ (reference sequence). The CDR3 has 16 residues. CDR3 region: CASSLEMGEAGAAQYF. CDR3 bases: TGTGCCAGCAGCTTAGAAATGGGGGAGGCCGGTGCGGCCCAGTACTTC.

This clone was seen many times. The V call is TRBV7-3, the J call TRBJ1-6, with D uncertain. The CDR3 is 13 residues long. Trimming shortened V by 2 bases and J by 7 bases, and 6 bases separated the two germline ends. Germline loops: CDR1 SGHTA, CDR2 FQGTGA. Here the CDR3 DNA reads TGTGCCAGCAGCTTAGCATCCAATTCACCCCTCCACTTT. It encodes CASSLASNSPLHF.

The chain uses TRBV2 and TRBJ1-4, with D uncertain. The germline V and J ends were trimmed by 4 bases and 14 bases, with 17 bases remaining between them. The CDR3 totals 13 residues. Germline values: CDR1 SNHLY, CDR2 FYNNEI. The CDR3 nucleotides read TGTGCCAGCAGTGTCGAAGGCCTGGAGCCCCTGTTTTTT. Amino acids: CASSVEGLEPLFF.

The rearrangement joins TRBV12-2 to TRBJ1-5. TRBV12-2 is an annotated pseudogene. The CDR3 contains 15 residues. The CDR3 region has the DNA TGTGCAAGTCGCTCACACGGGTGGGGGGGACAGCCCCAGCATTTT. As protein: CASRSHGWGGQPQHF.

The chain has TRBV6-1 and TRBJ1-2; no reliable D call. CDR3 size: 15 residues. The germline V gene has CDR1 MNHNS and CDR2 SASEGT. V lost 2 bases and J lost 0, with 10 bases in between. The CDR3 DNA sequence: TGTGCCAGCAGTGAATTGGCAGGCCCTAACTATGGCTACACCTTC. Amino acids: CASSELAGPNYGYTF.

The chain combines TRBV5-1 with TRBJ1-4, with 7 bases identical to TRBD1. After removal of 6 bases from V and 5 bases from J, the junction contained 10 bases not matched to a gene. CDR3 length: 15 amino acids. The germline V gene has CDR1 SGHRS and CDR2 YFSETQ. This CDR3 is CASTAGTDRNEKLFF. As DNA, the CDR3 is TGCGCCAGCACCGCTGGGACAGATCGAAATGAAAAACTGTTTTTT.

J is TRBJ1-2 and V is TRBV4-3; D may be TRBD1 (5 bases). V lost 1 base to trimming and J lost 2 bases, with 14 bases between them. Germline assignment: CDR1 LGHNA and CDR2 YSLEER. This CDR3 spans 16 amino acids. As DNA, the CDR3 is TGCGCCAGCAGCCAAGTCATCGGGACGGGCAACTATGGCTACACCTTC. Translated: CASSQVIGTGNYGYTF.

This sequence joins TRBV9 and TRBJ1-5; D is unresolved. V lost 0 bases to trimming and J lost 5 bases, with 12 bases between them. CDR1 is SGDLS, CDR2 YYNGEE, per germline. This CDR3 is 15 amino acids long. This chain's CDR3 is CASSVGVGGDQPQHF. The DNA for the CDR3 is TGTGCCAGCAGCGTAGGGGTGGGTGGTGATCAGCCCCAGCATTTT. Combining the CDR3 with reference TRBV9 and TRBJ1-5 gives the whole variable domain DSGVTQTPKHLITATGQRVTLRCSPRSGDLSVYWYQQSLDQGLQFLIQYYNGEERAKGNILERFSAQQFPDLHSELNLSSLELGDSALYFCASSVGVGGDQPQHFGDGTRLSIL.

The chain has TRBV4-3 and TRBJ1-3; D gene unclear. Trimming took off 1 base at V and 0 bases at J, with 13 bases between the two ends. Germline CDR1 and CDR2: LGHNA and YSLEER. The length of the CDR3 is 17 residues. CDR3: CASSQGLSVSSGNTIYF. The CDR3 region has the DNA TGCGCCAGCAGCCAAGGTCTGAGCGTGAGCTCTGGAAACACCATATATTTT.

This chain connects TRBV7-9 to TRBJ2-7; TRBD1 aligns across 9 bases. This CDR3 is built from 14 residues. Losses at the gene ends were 1 base for V and 12 bases for J; bases not matched to a gene: 10. The germline V gene has CDR1 SEHNR and CDR2 FQNEAQ (reference sequence). The CDR3 reads CASSLVGTGLARYF. The CDR3 DNA reads as TGTGCCAGCAGCTTAGTCGGGACAGGGTTAGCCCGGTACTTC.

The chain couples TRBV11-2 to TRBJ2-1; unclear D gene. The CDR3 sequence is 14 residues long. Germline CDR1 and CDR2: SGHAT and FQNNGV. The ends were cut back, 3 bases at V and 3 bases at J, with 9 bases in the middle. CDR3 protein: CASSFRDNYNEQFF. CDR3 in DNA: TGTGCCAGCAGCTTTCGTGATAACTACAATGAGCAGTTCTTC.

The J gene is TRBJ1-1, the V gene TRBV19, with 8 bases identical to TRBD1. V was pared by 1 base and J by 1 base, with 8 bases of the junction left unmatched. Germline V gives CDR1 LNHDA, CDR2 SQIVND (reference sequence). The CDR3 length is 17 residues. The CDR3 nucleotides are TGTGCCAGTAGTATAGGCCGGGACAGGAGAACGAACACTGAAGCTTTCTTT. It yields the protein CASSIGRDRRTNTEAFF.

This rearrangement joins TRBV5-1 to TRBJ1-1; D is undetermined. The CDR3 spans 14 residues. The V gene's germline CDR1 is SGHRS and CDR2 YFSETQ. V gave up 1 base and J gave up 1 base, with 8 bases separating them. DNA for the CDR3: TGCGCCAGCAGCTTGATTAGCGCGAACACTGAAGCTTTCTTT. It encodes CASSLISANTEAFF.

The chain is built from TRBV7-2 and TRBJ1-2; possibly TRBD1 for D (6 bases). The germline V gene encodes CDR1 SGHTA and CDR2 FQGNSA. The CDR3 spans 12 residues. V was pared by 5 bases and J by 8 bases, with 12 bases between. CDR3 sequence (DNA): TGTGCCAGCAGCCATAGAGGGGGGGGCTACACCTTC. Its translation: CASSHRGGGYTF.

This rearrangement joins TRBV7-9 to TRBJ1-2; 8 bases line up with TRBD1. J was trimmed by 8 bases and V by 5 bases; bases with no gene match: 7. The CDR3 contains 13 residues. Germline loops: CDR1 SEHNR, CDR2 FQNEAQ (reference sequence). The CDR3 region is CASSRGQGEGYTF. The CDR3 DNA reads as TGTGCCAGCAGCCGCGGACAGGGAGAAGGCTACACCTTC.